The 30 T cell receptor beta chains below were found in one sample sequenced in a study of blood T cell repertoires in COVID-19. TCRdb keeps only in-frame clones here, not all; method: immunoSEQ multiplex PCR. The sample has some 180,000 clones, about 85% seen once. Sequenced input: peripheral blood. The receptors here all came from a man between 60 and 75 years old with active or convalescent COVID-19.

The chain employs TRBV5-4 and TRBJ2-1; 9 nucleotides align to TRBD1. The CDR3 has 16 amino acids. J lost 0 bases, V lost 4 bases, and 5 bases had no gene match. The V gene's germline CDR1 is SGHNT and CDR2 YYREEE (reference sequence). In nucleotides, the CDR3 is TGTGCCAGCAGCCCACCGACAGGGGGCTCCTACAATGAGCAGTTCTTC. Translating it yields CASSPPTGGSYNEQFF.

The CDR3 is CASTVGGNQPQHF. CDR3 in DNA: TGTGCCAGCACCGTAGGGGGCAATCAGCCCCAGCATTTT. The J gene is TRBJ1-5, the V gene TRBV2; D may be TRBD1 (5 bases). The V gene's germline CDR1 is SNHLY and CDR2 FYNNEI. CDR3 length: 13 amino acids. V was trimmed by 7 bases and J by 2 bases, leaving 9 bases between them.

The rearrangement links TRBV5-4 to TRBJ2-3; the match to TRBD1 covers 8 bases. Trimming at V came to 2 bases and at J to 5 bases, leaving 4 bases not matched to a gene. The CDR3 is made up of 14 amino acids. CDR1 is SGHNT, CDR2 YYREEE, per germline (reference sequence). The CDR3 DNA reads TGTGCCAGCAGCTTCGGACAGGGAGGAGATACGCAGTATTTT. This encodes CASSFGQGGDTQYF.

This sequence joins TRBV3-1 (or the pseudogene TRBV3-2) and TRBJ2-7; perhaps TRBD2 as D (7 bases). V was pared by 0 bases and J by 7 bases, with 34 bases between. From germline, CDR1 is LGHDT and CDR2 YNNKEL (reference sequence). The CDR3 is made up of 21 amino acids. The CDR3 is CASSQDPEGGGGLRGAREQYF. For the CDR3, the DNA is TGTGCCAGCAGCCAAGACCCGGAAGGGGGGGGTGGTCTGCGGGGAGCGAGGGAGCAGTACTTC.

Concerning this clone: An end of the junction does not agree with germline; a read error may underlie this. The chain carries TRBV29-1 and TRBJ1-1; 7 nucleotides line up with TRBD1. Germline CDR1 is SQVTM and CDR2 is ANQGSEA. The CDR3 extends over 11 amino acids. CDR3 nucleotides: TGCAGCGTTGTAGGGCAGGGGGTATTTATCTTT. It specifies CSVVGQGVFIF.

This clone has a single count. CDR3 nucleotide sequence: TGTGCCAGCAGTGACTCGAAGGGTCGGGCGGGGGGACTCTCCTACGAGCAGTACTTC. Residues: CASSDSKGRAGGLSYEQYF. This sequence joins TRBV6-4 and TRBJ2-7; 8 nucleotides agree with TRBD2. The CDR3 is 19 amino acids. Looked up from germline, CDR1 is MRHNA and CDR2 is SNTAGT. J lost 0 bases, V lost 0 bases, and 13 bases had no gene match.

V usage is TRBV7-2 and J usage is TRBJ2-7; D call uncertain. Germline V gene lookup returns CDR1 SGHTA and CDR2 FQGNSA. V lost 3 bases to trimming and J lost 6 bases, with 3 bases between them. The length of the CDR3 is 10 residues. CDR3 nucleotide sequence: TGTGCCAGCAGCTTCGGCGAGCAGTACTTC. Amino acids: CASSFGEQYF.

The gene calls are TRBV3-1 (or the pseudogene TRBV3-2) and TRBJ1-1; 11 positions match TRBD1. The germline V gene encodes CDR1 LGHDT and CDR2 YNNKEL (reference sequence). V shed 4 bases and J 4 bases; nucleotides not matched to a gene: 5. The CDR3 consists of 15 residues. The CDR3 DNA is TGTGCCAGCAGCCTAAAGGGACAGGGGGGCACTGAAGCTTTCTTT. It translates to CASSLKGQGGTEAFF.

The chain recombines TRBV5-1 with TRBJ1-3; perhaps TRBD1 as D (5 bases). Trimming took 4 bases from V and 4 from J, leaving 21 bases between them. The length of the CDR3 is 17 residues. Germline CDR1 and CDR2: SGHRS and YFSETQ. For the CDR3, the DNA is TGCGCCAGCAGCACGCGGGAGTCGGGGCCGATCGGAAACACCATATATTTT. Encoded protein: CASSTRESGPIGNTIYF.

V and J are TRBV5-1 and TRBJ2-3; 7 positions match TRBD2. Trimming cost V 0 bases and J 5 bases; bases outside gene matches: 9. The CDR3 has 16 amino acids. In germline, CDR1 is SGHRS, CDR2 YFSETQ. The CDR3 bases are TGCGCCAGCAGCTTGGGGCCGGGACTATCAGGAGATACGCAGTATTTT. It codes for CASSLGPGLSGDTQYF.

This chain links TRBV5-6 with TRBJ1-6; tentative D call: TRBD1 (5 bases). This CDR3 is built from 16 residues. Germline V CDR1 and CDR2: SGHDT, YYEEEE. Trimming took 1 base from V and 7 from J, leaving 15 bases between them. The CDR3 spells CASSLTQGPRNSPLHF. CDR3 nucleotides: TGTGCCAGCAGCTTGACCCAGGGTCCCAGGAATTCACCCCTCCACTTT.

The V call is TRBV4-1, the J call TRBJ1-6; possibly TRBD1 for D (5 bases). The germline V gene encodes CDR1 MGHRA and CDR2 YSYEKL. This CDR3 has 19 amino acids. V lost 0 bases and J 4 bases, leaving 19 bases between the germline ends. CDR3 nucleotides: TGCGCCAGCAGCCAAGATATGACACAAGGGGCTTCTTATAATTCACCCCTCCACTTT. Its protein is CASSQDMTQGASYNSPLHF.

The rearrangement uses TRBV10-1 and TRBJ1-2; maybe TRBD1 (6 bases). Deletions cut 3 bases from V and 8 bases from J, with 22 bases between. Germline V lookup: CDR1 WNHNN, CDR2 SYGVQD (reference sequence). The CDR3 has 16 residues. CDR3 residues: CASSDQIQGGLRGYTF. In nucleotides, the CDR3 is TGCGCCAGCAGTGACCAAATACAGGGTGGATTGAGAGGCTACACCTTC.

The chain carries TRBV18 and TRBJ2-7; the D is unclear. The CDR3 extends over 13 amino acids. Trimming pared 6 bases from V and 0 bases from J, leaving 9 bases between. CDR1 and CDR2 (germline): KGHSH, LQKENI. CDR3 protein: CASSPKSSYEQYF. For the CDR3, the DNA is TGTGCCAGCTCTCCAAAGAGCTCCTACGAGCAGTACTTC. The complete variable domain, with remaining parts taken from reference TRBV18 and TRBJ2-7, reads NAGVMQNPRHLVRRRGQEARLRCSPMKGHSHVYWYRQLPEEGLKFMVYLQKENIIDESGMPKERFSAEFPKEGPSILRIQQVVRGDSAAYFCASSPKSSYEQYFGPGTRLTVT.

The table lists this clone with a count of one. The chain uses TRBV4-1 and TRBJ2-7, with TRBD1 identical over 7 bases. Germline lookup yields CDR1 MGHRA and CDR2 YSYEKL. The CDR3 contains 13 residues. V lost 4 bases, J lost 5 bases, and 5 bases stayed unmatched. This CDR3 reads CASSRMTGNEQYF. The CDR3 coding sequence is TGCGCCAGCAGCCGGATGACAGGGAACGAGCAGTACTTC.

The rearrangement joins TRBV9 to TRBJ2-5, with 11 positions matching TRBD2. Germline CDR1 SGDLS, CDR2 YYNGEE. This CDR3 contains 19 residues. With V trimmed by 0 bases and J by 0 bases, 10 bases remained unmatched. The CDR3 here is CASSVAPASGGSNQETQYF. The DNA of the CDR3 is TGTGCCAGCAGCGTAGCTCCGGCTAGCGGGGGGTCCAACCAAGAGACCCAGTACTTC.

The rearrangement links TRBV7-9 to TRBJ1-1, with D unresolved. The CDR3 is 13 amino acids. Germline-derived CDR1 and CDR2 are SEHNR and FQNEAQ (reference sequence). Trimming left V 5 bases short and J 2 bases short, with 9 bases between. The CDR3 coding sequence is TGTGCCAGCAGCCCAGACACTAACACTGAAGCTTTCTTT. Its protein product is CASSPDTNTEAFF.

The genes are TRBV14 and TRBJ1-2, with D uncertain. The CDR3 consists of 13 residues. The ends were cut back, 3 bases at V and 2 bases at J, with 7 bases in the middle. The germline CDR1 and CDR2 sequences are SGHDN and FVKESK. Here the CDR3 reads CASSQQRNYGYTF. Written as DNA, the CDR3 is TGTGCCAGCAGCCAGCAGAGGAACTATGGCTACACCTTC.

The gene calls are TRBV2 and TRBJ2-1; 10 bases agree with TRBD1. This CDR3 has 15 amino acids. The germline CDR1 and CDR2 sequences are SNHLY and FYNNEI. After removal of 10 bases from V and 6 bases from J, the junction contained 12 bases not matched to a gene. In nucleotides, the CDR3 is TGTGCCACCCATTTGGGACAGGGGAACTCCAATGAGCAGTTCTTC. Translating gives CATHLGQGNSNEQFF.

This chain links TRBV5-1 with TRBJ2-7, with TRBD1 identical over 8 bases. Germline lookup yields CDR1 SGHRS and CDR2 YFSETQ. The CDR3 spans 15 residues. V lost 2 bases and J lost 1; bases outside the gene matches: 5. The CDR3 loop reads CASSFRGQGSYEQYF. The CDR3 DNA follows: TGCGCCAGCAGCTTCAGGGGGCAAGGATCCTACGAGCAGTACTTC.

As to this clone: Other DNA sequences in the same sample also yield this CDR3. The gene calls are TRBV9 and TRBJ2-5, with 8 bases aligning to TRBD2. The CDR3 has 14 amino acids. CDR1 and CDR2 (germline): SGDLS, YYNGEE. V lost 2 bases and J lost 4; bases outside the gene matches: 4. The DNA for the CDR3 is TGTGCCAGCAGCGTGGGGCTAGCGGGAGAGACCCAGTACTTC. Its translation is CASSVGLAGETQYF.

The chain employs TRBV7-2 and TRBJ2-2; 8 nucleotides align to TRBD2. Germline lookup yields CDR1 SGHTA and CDR2 FQGNSA. This CDR3 contains 14 residues. Unmatched junction bases numbered 3, after V lost 3 bases and J lost 6 bases. CDR3 region: CASSFLTSAGELFF. The CDR3 bases are TGTGCCAGCAGCTTTTTGACTAGCGCCGGGGAGCTGTTTTTT.

This clone was recorded only once. The CDR3 reads CASGWGGNSNQPQHF. CDR3 DNA sequence: TGTGCCAGCGGATGGGGGGGTAATAGCAATCAGCCCCAGCATTTT. The V gene is TRBV6-5, the J gene TRBJ1-5; TRBD1 might be the D (5 bases). The CDR3 sequence is 15 residues long. The germline CDR1 and CDR2 sequences are MNHEY and SVGAGI. Trimming left V 8 bases short and J 0 bases short, with 14 bases between.

This CDR3 reads CASGLLSWEGSAFF. As DNA, the CDR3 is TGTGCTAGTGGTTTGCTATCATGGGAGGGCTCAGCTTTCTTT. The chain is built from TRBV12-5 and TRBJ1-1; D call uncertain. Per the germline V gene, CDR1 is LGHNT and CDR2 is FRNRAP. V was trimmed by 2 bases and J by 10 bases, leaving 17 bases between them. This CDR3 is 14 amino acids long.

The gene calls are TRBV27 and TRBJ1-2; D gene unclear. Germline assignment: CDR1 MNHEY and CDR2 SMNVEV (reference sequence). The V gene lost 2 bases and the J gene lost 4 bases, with 5 bases spanning the gap. This CDR3 comprises 12 residues. The CDR3 protein is CASSLNFYGYTF. The CDR3 region has the DNA TGTGCCAGCAGTTTAAACTTCTATGGCTACACCTTC.

Here the CDR3 reads CASRQNEKLFF. CDR3 sequence (DNA): TGTGCCAGCAGGCAGAATGAAAAACTGTTTTTT. The chain joins TRBV6-5 to TRBJ1-4; D uncertain. The CDR3 sequence is 11 residues long. V was pared by 6 bases and J by 5 bases, with 4 bases between. Germline-derived CDR1 and CDR2 are MNHEY and SVGAGI.

The V gene is TRBV6-5, the J gene TRBJ2-7; tentatively, D is TRBD2 (7 bases). V gave up 6 bases and J gave up 3 bases, with 15 bases separating them. The germline CDR1 and CDR2 sequences are MNHEY and SVGAGI. This CDR3 spans 14 amino acids. The DNA of the CDR3 is TGTGCCAGCAGCCCGCTGGGGGGGCACTACGAGCAGTACTTC. It specifies CASSPLGGHYEQYF.

V is TRBV2 and J is TRBJ1-2, with D perhaps matching TRBD1 (5 bases). The CDR3 length is 13 residues. The V gene lost 4 bases and the J gene lost 7 bases, with 13 bases spanning the gap. CDR1 and CDR2 (germline): SNHLY, FYNNEI. The CDR3 nucleotides read TGTGCCAGCAGTGTCCAGGGCCTGGGTGGCTACACCTTC. Its protein product is CASSVQGLGGYTF.

This clone was picked up a small number of times. J is TRBJ2-3 and V is TRBV5-8, with 9 bases that match TRBD2. The CDR3 is 17 residues long. CDR1 is SGHTS, CDR2 YDEGEE, per germline. The junction had 12 bases not matched to a gene; V was cut back by 3 bases and J by 4 bases. CDR3 DNA: TGTGCCAGCAGCTCGGGGCCTCTAGCGGGGTGGGCAGATACGCAGTATTTT. Amino acid sequence: CASSSGPLAGWADTQYF.

CDR3 in DNA: TGTGCCAGCAGTATGGACAGGGGGCTAGCTTTCTTT. Encoded protein: CASSMDRGLAFF. The chain carries TRBV12-3 or TRBV12-4 and TRBJ1-1, with 11 bases matching TRBD1. J lost 10 bases, V lost 5 bases, and 3 bases had no gene match. CDR3 size: 12 residues.